A single sample gave rise to the 26 T cell receptor beta chains below, sequenced in a study of cytomegalovirus exposure and HLA in healthy donors (dated by TCRdb to the late 2010s). Libraries came from the immunoSEQ multiplex PCR assay. A mixture of 60 forward primers for TCR Vbeta segments and 13 reverse primers for TCR Jbeta segments was used in the multiplex PCR. What TCRdb holds here is the immuneACCESS table cut down to in-frame rearrangements. Part of the clones is not present; checked against another copy, under half of the missing clones reflect an unresolved V gene, and the others are unexplained. The sample table contains approximately 110,000 clones; only one count was recorded for over 75% of them. Together, the top ten hold roughly 4% of the sample. The sample was PBMCs. The receptors were sampled from a human donor in good health.

The chain joins TRBV7-6 to TRBJ2-7; 14 bases agree with TRBD2. V lost 5 bases and J lost 6; bases outside the gene matches: 6. Germline V CDR1 and CDR2: SGHVS, FNYEAQ. The CDR3 extends over 15 amino acids. The CDR3 spells CASSSGLAGGREQYF. CDR3 bases: TGTGCCAGCAGCAGCGGACTAGCGGGAGGCCGCGAGCAGTACTTC.

V is TRBV6-5 and J is TRBJ2-3; maybe TRBD2 (6 bases). Germline values: CDR1 MNHEY, CDR2 SVGAGI. This CDR3 region has 16 residues. Trimming removed 1 base from V and 2 bases from J, with 13 bases in between. The CDR3 spells CASSYLLSGSTDTQYF. The CDR3 DNA is TGTGCCAGCAGTTACTTATTAAGCGGGTCCACAGATACGCAGTATTTT.

The rearrangement uses TRBV18 and TRBJ1-3, with D unclear. This CDR3 has 13 amino acids. The germline V gene has CDR1 KGHSH and CDR2 LQKENI. The V gene lost 5 bases and the J gene lost 0 bases, with 5 bases spanning the gap. DNA for the CDR3: TGTGCCAGCTCAGAGTACTCTGGAAACACCATATATTTT. It encodes CASSEYSGNTIYF.

The chain has TRBV5-1 and TRBJ2-6, with D possibly matching TRBD1 (6 bases). CDR1 is SGHRS and CDR2 is YFSETQ in the germline V gene. The CDR3 loop spans 16 amino acids. V dropped 4 bases and J dropped 0 bases, with 11 bases sitting between them. For the CDR3, the DNA is TGCGCCAGCAGCCCAGGGGACAACTCTGGGGCCAACGTCCTGACTTTC. It is translated as CASSPGDNSGANVLTF.

This CDR3 reads CASSLSGSATGETQYF. As DNA, the CDR3 is TGTGCCAGCAGCTTGTCGGGTAGCGCGACGGGAGAGACCCAGTACTTC. The chain recombines TRBV5-4 with TRBJ2-5, with D possibly TRBD2 on 5 matching bases. Per the germline V gene, CDR1 is SGHNT and CDR2 is YYREEE (reference sequence). V was clipped by 1 base and J by 4 bases, with 17 bases between them. This CDR3 has 16 amino acids.

This clone was observed a handful of times. The V and J genes are TRBV7-2 and TRBJ2-7; D unclear. Germline-derived CDR1 and CDR2 are SGHTA and FQGNSA. Trimming removed 5 bases from V and 2 bases from J, with 19 bases in between. This CDR3 spans 16 amino acids. CDR3 nucleotides: TGTGCCAGCAGCCCCGGTCGTTTATCCGGAGCCTACGAGCAGTACTTC. This translates into CASSPGRLSGAYEQYF.

This chain uses TRBV28 with TRBJ2-7; D uncertain. V was cut by 3 bases and J by 7 bases, with 16 bases left in between. Germline V gene lookup returns CDR1 MDHEN and CDR2 SYDVKM. CDR3 length equals 14 residues. The CDR3 DNA reads as TGTGCCAGCAGTTTCCCCATGGCTCCCTGGGAGCAGTACTTC. Translating it yields CASSFPMAPWEQYF.

In its sample, this clone was seen a few times. The chain couples TRBV28 to TRBJ2-2; D is ambiguous. Germline V lookup: CDR1 MDHEN, CDR2 SYDVKM. The CDR3 spans 16 residues. V gave up 4 bases and J gave up 0 bases, with 12 bases separating them. CDR3 region: CASSYRTIANTGELFF. The CDR3 nucleotides read TGTGCCAGCAGTTACCGAACTATCGCGAACACCGGGGAGCTGTTTTTT.

The V and J genes are TRBV7-3 and TRBJ2-3; TRBD2 matches 12 bases. V gave up 0 bases and J gave up 0 bases; unmatched junction bases: 1. The CDR3 is 17 amino acids. CDR1 is SGHTA and CDR2 is FQGTGA in the germline V gene. The CDR3 spells CASSLTGLAGSTDTQYF. The CDR3 coding sequence is TGTGCCAGCAGCTTAACAGGACTAGCGGGAAGCACAGATACGCAGTATTTT.

The chain links TRBV28 to TRBJ1-2; a possible D gene is TRBD1 (6 bases). Germline V gives CDR1 MDHEN, CDR2 SYDVKM. The length of the CDR3 is 14 residues. V was clipped by 2 bases and J by 11 bases, with 18 bases between them. The CDR3 protein is CASSLMTQGPSYTF. As DNA, the CDR3 is TGTGCCAGCAGTTTAATGACACAGGGCCCTTCGTACACCTTC.

The V call is TRBV4-2, the J call TRBJ2-7, with D maybe TRBD2 (6 bases). The V and J ends lost 4 bases and 2 bases respectively, with 18 bases between them. This CDR3 is built from 16 residues. CDR1 and CDR2 (germline): LGHNA, YNFKEQ. The CDR3 here is CASSRPRGSGAYEQYF. The CDR3 DNA reads TGTGCCAGCAGCCGACCCCGAGGTAGCGGAGCCTACGAGCAGTACTTC.

This chain connects TRBV10-1 to TRBJ2-7; 7 positions agree with TRBD2. In germline, CDR1 is WNHNN, CDR2 SYGVQD (reference sequence). This CDR3 is 14 amino acids long. The ends lost 3 bases at V and 3 bases at J; junction bases unmatched: 5. The CDR3 region is CASSDGAGVYEQYF. CDR3 DNA: TGCGCCAGCAGTGATGGGGCGGGGGTCTACGAGCAGTACTTC.

V gene TRBV30 combines with J gene TRBJ1-5, with D possibly being TRBD1 (6 bases). Germline CDR1 is GTSNPN and CDR2 is SVGIG (reference sequence). CDR3 length: 13 residues. Trimming removed 2 bases at V and 1 base at J, with 6 bases between. The CDR3 DNA sequence: TGTGCCTGGAGTAGGGGGAGCAATCAGCCCCAGCATTTT. Amino acids: CAWSRGSNQPQHF.

The J gene is TRBJ2-5, the V gene TRBV18, with 11 bases that match TRBD2. CDR3 size: 15 residues. Germline V gene data show CDR1 as KGHSH and CDR2 as LQKENI. V lost 3 bases to trimming and J lost 2 bases; unmatched junction nucleotides: 2. The chain's CDR3 is CASSPRTSGQETQYF. In DNA form, the CDR3 reads TGTGCCAGCTCACCCCGGACTAGCGGGCAAGAGACCCAGTACTTC.

This clone was recorded only once. The rearrangement joins TRBV19 to TRBJ1-5; D is undetermined. This CDR3 comprises 13 residues. Germline CDR1 is LNHDA and CDR2 is SQIVND (reference sequence). The V gene lost 8 bases and the J gene lost 5 bases, with 13 bases spanning the gap. CDR3 sequence: CASGGSRDQPQHF. The CDR3 region has the DNA TGTGCCAGTGGAGGCTCGAGGGATCAGCCCCAGCATTTT.

This rearrangement joins TRBV2 to TRBJ1-5; D gene uncertain. CDR1 is SNHLY and CDR2 is FYNNEI in the germline V gene. V was shortened by 1 base and J by 7 bases, with 20 bases between the two germline ends. This CDR3 is 17 amino acids long. The CDR3 here is CASSEVGGEYWKQPQHF. The CDR3 DNA reads as TGTGCCAGCAGTGAAGTCGGAGGAGAATATTGGAAACAGCCCCAGCATTTT.

The V and J genes are TRBV7-2 and TRBJ2-1; a possible D gene is TRBD2 (6 bases). Trimming cost V 1 base and J 0 bases, with 13 bases left between them. This CDR3 is 17 amino acids long. CDR1 and CDR2 from the germline V gene are SGHTA and FQGNSA. The CDR3 spells CASSLDPPGSSYNEQFF. In DNA, the CDR3 is TGTGCCAGCAGCTTAGACCCTCCCGGGAGCTCCTACAATGAGCAGTTCTTC.

The chain has TRBV30 and TRBJ1-3; maybe TRBD1 (5 bases). V lost 4 bases, J lost 6 bases, and 13 bases lay in between. The CDR3 totals 13 residues. CDR1 and CDR2 from the germline V gene are GTSNPN and SVGIG (reference sequence). The CDR3 sequence: CAWIQAGANTIYF. The CDR3 DNA reads TGTGCCTGGATACAGGCAGGCGCAAACACCATATATTTT.

The gene calls are TRBV13 and TRBJ2-3; 12 bases align to TRBD2. V dropped 3 bases and J dropped 4; count of bases not matched to a gene: 5. The germline gives CDR1 PRHDT, CDR2 FYEKMQ (reference sequence). CDR3 length equals 16 residues. CDR3 sequence (DNA): TGTGCCAGCAGCTTCCTAGCGGGAGGGCCCGCAGATACGCAGTATTTT. It specifies CASSFLAGGPADTQYF.

The genes are TRBV29-1 and TRBJ2-1; 7 bases are a match to TRBD2. CDR3 length equals 14 residues. Germline CDR1 reads SQVTM; CDR2 reads ANQGSEA. Losses at the gene ends were 3 bases for V and 5 bases for J; bases not matched to a gene: 7. As DNA, the CDR3 is TGCAGCGTTGACCTAGCGGCAGGCGACAATGAGCAGTTCTTC. Its protein is CSVDLAAGDNEQFF.

This clone was seen only once. The genes are TRBV7-8 and TRBJ1-1, with TRBD1 identical over 9 bases. This CDR3 contains 14 residues. The germline V gene encodes CDR1 SGHVS and CDR2 FQNEAQ. Trimming took 4 bases from V and 4 from J; bases not matched to a gene: 4. CDR3: CASSYRDRATEAFF. DNA of the CDR3: TGTGCCAGCAGCTACCGGGACAGGGCCACTGAAGCTTTCTTT.

The chain has TRBV19 and TRBJ2-7; TRBD2 agrees at 10 bases. The V and J ends lost 3 bases and 0 bases, in that order; junction bases with no gene match: 8. This CDR3 region has 17 residues. Germline V gene sequence: CDR1 LNHDA, CDR2 SQIVND (reference sequence). The CDR3: CASSMGLGLANSYEQYF. The CDR3 nucleotides read TGTGCCAGTAGTATGGGACTGGGACTAGCGAACTCCTACGAGCAGTACTTC.

The chain uses TRBV7-9 and TRBJ2-2; possibly TRBD1 for D (5 bases). The CDR3 extends over 13 amino acids. Germline V gives CDR1 SEHNR, CDR2 FQNEAQ (reference sequence). V lost 5 bases to trimming and J lost 7 bases, with 11 bases between them. The CDR3 spells CASSPLGVGELFF. The CDR3 nucleotides are TGTGCCAGCAGCCCCCTAGGGGTCGGGGAGCTGTTTTTT.

The V gene is TRBV27, the J gene TRBJ1-2, with D uncertain. The CDR3 extends over 14 amino acids. The germline V gene encodes CDR1 MNHEY and CDR2 SMNVEV (reference sequence). Deletions cut 6 bases from V and 0 bases from J, with 11 bases between. In nucleotides, the CDR3 is TGTGCCAGCAGGCCTACCAACGCTAACTATGGCTACACCTTC. It specifies CASRPTNANYGYTF.

The V call is TRBV9, the J call TRBJ1-6; a weak D match, TRBD1 (6 bases). The CDR3 totals 14 residues. Trimming took off 3 bases at V and 7 bases at J, with 11 bases between the two ends. Germline-derived CDR1 and CDR2 are SGDLS and YYNGEE. CDR3 nucleotide sequence: TGTGCCAGCAGCGGACAAAGGGGGAATTCACCCCTCCACTTT. It codes for CASSGQRGNSPLHF. The entire variable domain, with the rest obtained from reference TRBV9 and TRBJ1-6, is as follows: DSGVTQTPKHLITATGQRVTLRCSPRSGDLSVYWYQQSLDQGLQFLIQYYNGEERAKGNILERFSAQQFPDLHSELNLSSLELGDSALYFCASSGQRGNSPLHFGNGTRLTVT.

The chain is built from TRBV28 and TRBJ1-2, with D perhaps matching TRBD1 (5 bases). CDR3 length equals 16 residues. Between the trimmed V and J ends, which lost 6 bases and 1 base, there was a span of 18 bases. Germline CDR1 reads MDHEN; CDR2 reads SYDVKM. For the CDR3, the DNA is TGTGCCAGCAGGGGGGGGGACTCCCTTTTTAACTATGGCTACACCTTC. Its protein product is CASRGGDSLFNYGYTF.